This T cell receptor (beta chain) derives from a study of T cells in localized non-small cell lung cancer. Study-wide points: Sequencing was restricted to one tumor region; therefore, heterogeneity remains possible.

Remarks on this clone: Its antigen is unknown.

This table comes from immunoSEQ multiplex PCR, and its TCRdb copy is limited to in-frame clones, with some not included. The sample yields over a thousand clones, 20% to 30% seen once. V lost 3 bases to trimming and J lost 0 bases, with 9 bases between them. This CDR3 has 15 amino acids. Looked up from germline, CDR1 is MDHEN and CDR2 is SYDVKM. The sequences come from lung tumor tissue, collected before any cancer treatment. The rearrangement joins TRBV28 to TRBJ1-5; tentative D call: TRBD1 (6 bases). The sequence was obtained from a man aged 35 to 69 with stage I squamous cell lung carcinoma. CDR3 nucleotide sequence: TGTGCCAGCAGTTTCCGACAGGTTAGCAATCAGCCCCAGCATTTT. It translates to CASSFRQVSNQPQHF.